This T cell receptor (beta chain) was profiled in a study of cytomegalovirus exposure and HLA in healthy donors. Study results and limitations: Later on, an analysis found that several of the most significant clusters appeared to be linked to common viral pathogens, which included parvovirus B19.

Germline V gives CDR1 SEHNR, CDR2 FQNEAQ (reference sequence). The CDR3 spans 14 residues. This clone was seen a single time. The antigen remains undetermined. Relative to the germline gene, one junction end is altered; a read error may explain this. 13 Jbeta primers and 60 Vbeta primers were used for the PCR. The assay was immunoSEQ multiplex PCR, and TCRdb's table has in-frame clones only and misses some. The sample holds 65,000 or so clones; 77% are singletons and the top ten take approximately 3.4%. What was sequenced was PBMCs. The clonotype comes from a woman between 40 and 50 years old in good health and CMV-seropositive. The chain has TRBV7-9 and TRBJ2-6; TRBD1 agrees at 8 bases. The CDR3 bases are TGTTCCAGCAGGGGGCTGACTGGGGCCAACGTCCTGACTTTC. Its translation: CSSRGLTGANVLTF.